This T cell receptor beta chain stems from a study of tumor-infiltrating lymphocytes in oesophageal squamous cell carcinoma. This clonotype counts as medium-sized. TCRdb re-derived calls from the PCR reads in MiXCR, one entry per CDR3 protein. The profile covers approximately 13,000 distinct CDR3 sequences, with less than 65% appearing a single time and about 35% taken by the ten largest. The V and J ends lost 8 bases and 4 bases respectively, with 10 bases between them. Germline loops: CDR1 ENHRY, CDR2 SYGVKD. CDR3 length: 12 residues. What was sequenced was esophageal tumor tissue. This clonotype was sampled from a male donor with esophageal squamous cell carcinoma. V and J are TRBV10-3 and TRBJ2-3; D remains unclear. CDR3 DNA sequence: TGTGCCATCGGGCCTGCTCCAGATACGCAGTATTTT. Translation gives CAIGPAPDTQYF.